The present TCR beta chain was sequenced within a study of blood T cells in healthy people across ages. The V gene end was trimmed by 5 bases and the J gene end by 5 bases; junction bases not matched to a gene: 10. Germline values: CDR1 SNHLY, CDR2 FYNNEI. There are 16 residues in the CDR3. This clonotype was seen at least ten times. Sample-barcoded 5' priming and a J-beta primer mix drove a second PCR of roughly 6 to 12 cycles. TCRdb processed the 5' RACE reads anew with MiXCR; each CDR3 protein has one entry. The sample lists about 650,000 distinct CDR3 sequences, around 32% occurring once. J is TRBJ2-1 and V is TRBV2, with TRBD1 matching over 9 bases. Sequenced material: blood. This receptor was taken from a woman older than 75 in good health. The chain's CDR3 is CASSRRTGAVNNEQFF. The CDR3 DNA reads TGTGCCAGCAGTCGAAGGACAGGGGCCGTAAACAATGAGCAGTTCTTC. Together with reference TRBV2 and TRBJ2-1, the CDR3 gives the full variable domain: EPEVTQTPSHQVTQMGQEVILRCVPISNHLYFYWYRQILGQKVEFLVSFYNNEISEKSEIFDDQFSVERPDGSNFTLKIRSTKLEDSAMYFCASSRRTGAVNNEQFFGPGTRLTVL.